This T cell receptor (beta chain) came from a study of OX40 agonist ivuxolimab in advanced cancers. Study context: The study gave patients intravenous ivuxolimab at 0.01 to 10 mg/kg every 2 weeks. Participants averaged approximately 65 years of age (range roughly 20 to 90) and were approximately 81% male. Whole-study results and caveats: Normalized T-cell clonal expansion was also low in a subset of nonresponders. The investigators did not determine what antigen specificity the expanded peripheral T cells had.

Notes on this clone: Antigen specificity is unknown.

This CDR3 is 12 amino acids long. From germline, CDR1 is SGHAT and CDR2 FQNNGV. V was cut by 1 base and J by 7 bases, with 7 bases left in between. Method: immunoSEQ multiplex PCR; TCRdb's copy keeps in-frame clones and lacks some. Among just over 95,000 clones listed, around 89% were seen once. Sequenced material: CD4+ or CD8+ T cells sorted from blood, taken in a trial of the OX40 agonist ivuxolimab. The chain uses TRBV11-2 and TRBJ1-2; no firm D call. This TCR was sampled from an adult with an advanced solid tumor such as melanoma, head and neck, liver or kidney cancer. CDR3 region: CASSLVRGGYTF. The DNA of the CDR3 is TGTGCCAGCAGCTTAGTCCGGGGTGGCTACACCTTC.